This TCR beta chain was identified in a study of control samples from healthy donors and cancer patients. Only in-frame clones appear in the TCRdb table, and some are missing; sequencing was by immunoSEQ multiplex PCR. The sample lists some 71,000 clones; approximately 90% were seen once. Germline V CDR1 and CDR2: LNHDA, SQIVND (reference sequence). The CDR3 is 15 amino acids. With 5 bases removed from V and 4 bases from J, the gap between germline ends came to 16 bases. The clonotype was recovered from a woman aged 45-65 years with colorectal cancer. This sequence joins TRBV19 and TRBJ2-3; D gene ambiguous. The sample comprised PBMCs. Here the CDR3 reads CASSSQGPTPDTQYF. CDR3 bases: TGTGCCAGTAGTTCGCAAGGACCAACCCCAGATACGCAGTATTTT.